This TCR beta chain was sequenced during a study of T cell clones after liver transplantation. The overall study: TCRbeta sequencing after a pre-transplant mixed lymphocyte reaction identified graft-donor-reactive clones, later tracked in post-transplant blood.

The table came from immunoSEQ multiplex PCR; TCRdb's copy has only in-frame clones and leaves some out. Among 40,000 to 65,000 clones, about 88% were seen once, and the ten largest hold about 8.5%. Unstimulated PBMCs were sorted into CD3+CD4+ and CD3+CD8+ populations. The J segment lost 5 bases and the V segment lost 4 bases, leaving 11 bases of the junction unmatched. The length of the CDR3 is 16 residues. Germline V gene data show CDR1 as SQVTM and CDR2 as ANQGSEA. The chain carries TRBV29-1 and TRBJ2-5; 12 nucleotides match TRBD2. This receptor was obtained from a human donor who received a liver transplant. This sample comprised CD4+ T cells from blood, obtained before liver transplant. Written as DNA, the CDR3 is TGCAGCGTTGCTGGACTAGCGGGGAGGGGGCGGGAGACCCAGTACTTC. It codes for CSVAGLAGRGRETQYF. Supplemented by reference TRBV29-1 and TRBJ2-5, the full variable domain reads SAVISQKPSRDICQRGTSLTIQCQVDSQVTMMFWYRQQPGQSLTLIATANQGSEATYESGFVIDKFPISRPNLTFSTLTVSNMSPEDSSIYLCSVAGLAGRGRETQYFGPGTRLLVL.